The 32 T cell receptor beta chains presented below share a single source sample, sequenced in a study of T cells in Graves' hyperthyroidism and ophthalmopathy. Template material for amplifying TCR beta CDR3 regions consisted of RNA transcripts. The TCR CDR3 first-round RT-PCR relied on the HTBI primer set. MiXCR, run by TCRdb on the multiplex PCR reads, gives a single entry per CDR3 protein. This sample has over 650,000 distinct CDR3 sequences, with around 17% found just once. The sequencing input was blood. The receptors stem from a man between 18 and 35 years old with Graves' hyperthyroidism.

This clonotype was detected ten times or more. The chain combines TRBV27 with TRBJ1-2; no definite D call. Germline loops: CDR1 MNHEY, CDR2 SMNVEV (reference sequence). The CDR3 runs to 13 residues. The V end lost 6 bases, the J end lost 8 bases, and 16 bases lay between the germline ends. The CDR3 bases are TGTGCCAGCAGAAAGGGCCAGAAGGGCGGCTACACCTTC. Amino acids: CASRKGQKGGYTF.

The chain couples TRBV14 to TRBJ2-3, with D unresolved. Trimming shortened V by 2 bases and J by 1 base, and 13 bases separated the two germline ends. The CDR3 has 16 residues. Germline values: CDR1 SGHDN, CDR2 FVKESK. The DNA for the CDR3 is TGTGCCAGCAGCCAACTAGGAGAGCCAGGCACAGATACGCAGTATTTT. Translating it yields CASSQLGEPGTDTQYF.

The V call is TRBV7-9, the J call TRBJ2-1, with TRBD2 as a possible D gene (6 bases). Germline loops: CDR1 SEHNR, CDR2 FQNEAQ (reference sequence). V was trimmed by 2 bases and J by 6 bases, leaving 14 bases between them. The CDR3 is made up of 15 amino acids. The CDR3 bases are TGTGCCAGCAGCTTAATCAGCGGGCTGGCCAATGAGCAGTTCTTC. This sequence encodes CASSLISGLANEQFF. The full variable domain, in which reference TRBV7-9 and TRBJ2-1 provide the parts outside the CDR3, is DTGVSQNPRHKITKRGQNVTFRCDPISEHNRLYWYRQTLGQGPEFLTYFQNEAQLEKSRLLSDRFSAERPKGSFSTLEIQRTEQGDSAMYLCASSLISGLANEQFFGPGTRLTVL.

J is TRBJ1-5 and V is TRBV19; 10 bases are a match to TRBD1. J lost 1 base, V lost 7 bases, and 7 bases had no gene match. Germline loops: CDR1 LNHDA, CDR2 SQIVND (reference sequence). This CDR3 comprises 16 residues. The CDR3 here is CASIGQGGRSNQPQHF. CDR3 nucleotide sequence: TGTGCCAGTATCGGACAGGGGGGCCGGAGCAATCAGCCCCAGCATTTT.

The V gene is TRBV6-1, the J gene TRBJ1-4; D might be TRBD1 (5 bases). CDR3 length: 15 amino acids. In germline, CDR1 is MNHNS, CDR2 SASEGT. V lost 5 bases, J lost 3 bases, and 13 bases lay in between. CDR3 sequence (DNA): TGTGCCAGCAGTCCCCTGTGGGGGGCTAATGAAAAACTGTTTTTT. This encodes CASSPLWGANEKLFF.

This clonotype appeared many times. V gene TRBV29-1 combines with J gene TRBJ2-7; 7 bases agree with TRBD2. The CDR3 is 13 residues long. From germline, CDR1 is SQVTM and CDR2 ANQGSEA. J gave up 4 bases and V 2 bases, and 5 bases lay outside the gene matches. The CDR3 DNA reads TGCAGCGTTGAACGGCGGGAGCCGTACGAGCAGTACTTC. This sequence encodes CSVERREPYEQYF.

This clonotype was detected a few times. The chain couples TRBV29-1 to TRBJ2-1, with TRBD2 identical over 16 bases. The germline CDR1 and CDR2 sequences are SQVTM and ANQGSEA. Trimming cost V 5 bases and J 1 base; bases outside gene matches: 5. The CDR3 covers 17 residues. In DNA form, the CDR3 reads TGCAGCGTTTGGGGACTAGCGGGAGGGGGGTCCTACAATGAGCAGTTCTTC. Translating it yields CSVWGLAGGGSYNEQFF.

This clonotype has at least ten counts. The chain uses TRBV27 and TRBJ2-1; tentative D call: TRBD2 (6 bases). V was cut by 7 bases and J by 1 base, with 17 bases left in between. This CDR3 region has 16 residues. Germline V gene sequence: CDR1 MNHEY, CDR2 SMNVEV (reference sequence). The CDR3 region is CASIEHRGGSYNEQFF. Written as DNA, the CDR3 is TGTGCCAGCATCGAACACCGTGGGGGGTCCTACAATGAGCAGTTCTTC.

This clonotype was counted a few times. This chain connects TRBV5-5 to TRBJ2-3, with D unresolved. V lost 3 bases and J lost 9, with 11 bases in between. Germline V gives CDR1 SGHKS, CDR2 YYEKEE (reference sequence). CDR3 length: 12 amino acids. CDR3 bases: TGTGCCAGCAGCTCAGCCCTGGAAACGCAGTATTTT. Residues: CASSSALETQYF.

A few counts support this clonotype. The chain's CDR3 is CASSHPGGGRTEYNEQFF. The CDR3 DNA reads as TGTGCCAGCTCACACCCAGGGGGCGGGAGAACGGAGTACAATGAGCAGTTCTTC. The rearrangement joins TRBV18 to TRBJ2-1, with D perhaps matching TRBD1 (8 bases). With 4 bases removed from V and 4 bases from J, the gap between germline ends came to 23 bases. The CDR3 length is 18 residues. Germline V CDR1 and CDR2: KGHSH, LQKENI.

The rearrangement joins TRBV20-1 to TRBJ2-2; 11 nucleotides align to TRBD2. CDR3 length equals 16 residues. Trimming cost V 3 bases and J 1 base; bases outside gene matches: 4. CDR1 and CDR2 (germline): DFQATT, SNEGSKA (reference sequence). The CDR3 sequence: CSARSSGRMNTGELFF. CDR3 bases: TGCAGTGCTAGGTCTAGCGGGAGGATGAACACCGGGGAGCTGTTTTTT.

This clonotype was counted at least ten times. V and J are TRBV30 and TRBJ2-3; tentative D call: TRBD1 (5 bases). Germline V CDR1 and CDR2: GTSNPN, SVGIG (reference sequence). This CDR3 has 12 residues. Deletions cut 5 bases from V and 3 bases from J, with 9 bases between. CDR3 sequence (DNA): TGTGCCTGGTGTCCAGGGACAGATACGCAGTATTTT. This translates into CAWCPGTDTQYF.

This clonotype was observed a handful of times. Germline is not matched at one junction end, which may reflect a read error. The V call is TRBV28, the J call TRBJ2-2; a possible D gene is TRBD2 (5 bases). Per germline, CDR1 MDHEN and CDR2 SYDVKM. This CDR3 comprises 12 residues. The CDR3 DNA is TGTGCCAGCAGTCCACTCACCGGGGAGCTGTCTTTT. This codes for CASSPLTGELSF.

The chain employs TRBV6-1 and TRBJ1-2; maybe TRBD1 (5 bases). Deletions cut 6 bases from V and 8 bases from J, with 10 bases between. This CDR3 spans 11 amino acids. Germline-derived CDR1 and CDR2 are MNHNS and SASEGT. The CDR3 protein is CASSPNRGYTF. The CDR3 DNA follows: TGTGCCAGCAGCCCGAACAGGGGCTACACCTTC.

Only a few counts were recorded for this clonotype. The chain has TRBV20-1 and TRBJ2-7; D possibly corresponds to TRBD1 (5 bases). The CDR3 covers 16 residues. The V gene's germline CDR1 is DFQATT and CDR2 SNEGSKA (reference sequence). The germline V and J ends were trimmed by 0 bases and 2 bases, with 17 bases remaining between them. CDR3 in amino acids: CSAREFKWADTYEQYF. CDR3 DNA: TGCAGTGCTAGAGAGTTTAAATGGGCGGACACCTACGAGCAGTACTTC.

The rearrangement links TRBV7-2 to TRBJ2-7, with D possibly matching TRBD1 (5 bases). Per the germline V gene, CDR1 is SGHTA and CDR2 is FQGNSA. The CDR3 is 14 amino acids. The V and J ends lost 2 bases and 1 base respectively, with 9 bases between them. The CDR3 spells CASSLQGQSYEQYF. As DNA, the CDR3 is TGTGCCAGCAGCTTACAGGGCCAATCCTACGAGCAGTACTTC.

The table lists this clonotype with a few counts. As the CDR3 is not closed by the conserved phenylalanine or tryptophan, this likely results from a read error. V gene TRBV20-1 combines with J gene TRBJ1-2; D perhaps matches TRBD1 (6 bases). Trimming removed 6 bases from V and 8 bases from J, with 13 bases in between. The CDR3 sequence is 11 residues long. Germline CDR1 is DFQATT and CDR2 is SNEGSKA (reference sequence). CDR3 region: CSATGYRGYTL. The CDR3 region has the DNA TGCAGTGCCACAGGGTACCGCGGCTACACCCTC.

There are a few counts of this clonotype. This chain links TRBV4-1 with TRBJ2-3; no reliable D call. V shed 1 base and J shed 4 bases, with 6 bases lying between them. The CDR3 is 13 residues long. Germline lookup yields CDR1 MGHRA and CDR2 YSYEKL. CDR3 DNA: TGCGCCAGCAGCCAAGCTTATCCAGATACGCAGTATTTT. Its translation: CASSQAYPDTQYF.

The gene calls are TRBV4-3 and TRBJ2-1, with TRBD1 matching 8 bases. Germline CDR1 is LGHNA and CDR2 is YSLEER. V lost 8 bases and J lost 7; bases outside the gene matches: 10. CDR3 length: 14 amino acids. The CDR3 DNA is TGCGCCAGCGGATTGACAGGGGAACGGAATGAGCAGTTCTTC. It specifies CASGLTGERNEQFF.

The genes are TRBV6-2 or TRBV6-3 and TRBJ1-2, with D hard to call. This CDR3 has 15 residues. Trimming removed 4 bases from V and 0 bases from J, with 12 bases in between. Germline CDR1 MNHEY, CDR2 SVGEGT. CDR3 sequence: CASSSRGTANYGYTF. The DNA of the CDR3 is TGTGCCAGCAGTTCCCGGGGTACCGCTAACTATGGCTACACCTTC.

The genes are TRBV7-9 and TRBJ2-3, with TRBD2 matching over 10 bases. The length of the CDR3 is 19 residues. The ends lost 2 bases at V and 1 base at J; junction bases unmatched: 12. The germline CDR1 and CDR2 sequences are SEHNR and FQNEAQ (reference sequence). The CDR3 is CASSLFPSGSGKGTDTQYF. CDR3 in DNA: TGTGCCAGCAGCTTATTCCCTAGCGGGAGCGGGAAGGGCACAGATACGCAGTATTTT.

V gene TRBV30 combines with J gene TRBJ2-2; D may match TRBD1 or TRBD2 (7 bases each). The V end lost 8 bases, the J end lost 4 bases, and 14 bases lay between the germline ends. CDR3 length: 13 amino acids. Germline V gene lookup returns CDR1 GTSNPN and CDR2 SVGIG (reference sequence). The CDR3 loop is CAASGGATGELFF. The CDR3 nucleotides read TGTGCCGCCTCAGGGGGGGCCACCGGGGAGCTGTTTTTT.

The chain uses TRBV20-1 and TRBJ2-2, with D unclear. This CDR3 is built from 16 residues. Germline V CDR1 and CDR2: DFQATT, SNEGSKA (reference sequence). V was shortened by 3 bases and J by 1 base, with 15 bases between the two germline ends. Here the CDR3 DNA reads TGCAGTGCTAGTGATAGGTTTTTAGGGAACACCGGGGAGCTGTTTTTT. It translates to CSASDRFLGNTGELFF.

This clonotype was seen at least ten times. This chain joins TRBV20-1 and TRBJ2-1; the D call may be TRBD1 or TRBD2 (5 bases each). V shed 3 bases and J shed 1 base, with 10 bases lying between them. Germline V gene data show CDR1 as DFQATT and CDR2 as SNEGSKA (reference sequence). This CDR3 region has 14 residues. The CDR3 here is CSARSGPSYNEQFF. CDR3 DNA: TGCAGTGCTAGGTCGGGACCTTCCTACAATGAGCAGTTCTTC.

The V and J genes are TRBV2 and TRBJ2-2, with D unresolved. Trimming pared 7 bases from V and 4 bases from J, leaving 16 bases between. CDR1 is SNHLY, CDR2 FYNNEI, per germline. CDR3 length: 15 residues. The CDR3 DNA is TGTGCCAGCACCGCGACACCCCGCGTCACCGGGGAGCTGTTTTTT. Its translation is CASTATPRVTGELFF.

This clonotype was seen only a few times. A single base separates this from a much larger clone, so it may be a read error. The CDR3 spells CASSSRTGGTANYGYTF. The DNA for the CDR3 is TGTGCCAGCAGTTCGCGGACAGGGGGCACTGCTAACTATGGCTACACCTTC. The chain has TRBV6-5 and TRBJ1-2; TRBD1 matches 11 bases. The CDR3 extends over 17 amino acids. The junction had 7 bases not matched to a gene; V was cut back by 4 bases and J by 0 bases. Germline CDR1 and CDR2: MNHEY and SVGAGI.

This clonotype was seen a few times. The V and J genes are TRBV20-1 and TRBJ2-3, with D possibly being TRBD2 (5 bases). There are 12 residues in the CDR3. Germline CDR1 reads DFQATT; CDR2 reads SNEGSKA (reference sequence). The germline V and J ends were trimmed by 6 bases and 0 bases, with 7 bases remaining between them. CDR3 coding DNA: TGCAGTGCAGCGGAAAGCACAGATACGCAGTATTTT. This translates into CSAAESTDTQYF.

This clonotype was picked up many times. The rearrangement uses TRBV5-5 and TRBJ2-2; no clear D. Germline-derived CDR1 and CDR2 are SGHKS and YYEKEE (reference sequence). Between the trimmed V and J ends, which lost 0 bases and 2 bases, there was a span of 5 bases. The CDR3 totals 14 residues. CDR3 sequence (DNA): TGTGCCAGCAGCTTGGTGGGAAACACCGGGGAGCTGTTTTTT. Translating gives CASSLVGNTGELFF.

This clonotype was seen ten or more times. The chain recombines TRBV28 with TRBJ2-7, with a possible D match to TRBD2 (6 bases). With 10 bases removed from V and 3 bases from J, the gap between germline ends came to 19 bases. Germline lookup yields CDR1 MDHEN and CDR2 SYDVKM. This CDR3 has 14 amino acids. CDR3 amino acids: CATGETHFFYEQYF. DNA of the CDR3: TGTGCCACGGGGGAGACGCATTTTTTCTACGAGCAGTACTTC.

The rearrangement links TRBV12-3 or TRBV12-4 to TRBJ2-5, with 7 positions matching TRBD1. Trimming removed 6 bases from V and 5 bases from J; junction bases left unmatched: 9. The CDR3 is 14 amino acids. CDR3 sequence reads: CASSRRGQWETQYF. CDR3 in DNA: TGTGCCAGCAGCCGAAGGGGACAGTGGGAGACCCAGTACTTC.

The genes are TRBV4-1 and TRBJ1-2; tentatively, D is TRBD1 (5 bases). The germline gives CDR1 MGHRA, CDR2 YSYEKL. The CDR3 is 14 amino acids. With 1 base removed from V and 3 bases from J, the gap between germline ends came to 9 bases. The CDR3 sequence is CASSQGRGDYGYTF. The DNA of the CDR3 is TGCGCCAGCAGCCAAGGAAGGGGCGACTATGGCTACACCTTC.

The chain links TRBV20-1 to TRBJ1-1; 9 nucleotides match TRBD1. CDR1 and CDR2 (germline): DFQATT, SNEGSKA (reference sequence). J was trimmed by 9 bases and V by 5 bases; bases with no gene match: 4. This CDR3 region has 11 residues. This CDR3 reads CSAANRGQAFF. CDR3 bases: TGCAGTGCTGCAAACAGGGGGCAAGCTTTCTTT.